Presented here are 10 T cell receptor beta chains from one specimen sequenced in a study of T cells in Graves' hyperthyroidism and ophthalmopathy. Amplified TCR beta CDR3 regions came from RNA transcripts. A first-round RT-PCR of the TCR CDR3 used the HTBI primer set. TCRdb re-called the multiplex PCR reads through MiXCR, storing one row per CDR3 protein. Among hundreds of thousands of distinct CDR3 sequences listed, about 45% were seen once. Sequencing used peripheral blood or thyroid tissue (not recorded which). These receptors all stem from an adult man with Graves' disease, either hyperthyroidism or ophthalmopathy (not recorded which).

The CDR3 protein is CSVGPNTEAFF. The CDR3 DNA reads TGCAGTGTCGGACCGAACACTGAAGCTTTCTTT. V gene TRBV20-1 combines with J gene TRBJ1-1, with unresolved D. The germline V and J ends were trimmed by 7 bases and 1 base, with 7 bases remaining between them. CDR3 length: 11 amino acids. Germline CDR1 DFQATT, CDR2 SNEGSKA (reference sequence).

The chain joins TRBV7-9 to TRBJ2-7, with 15 bases fitting TRBD2. After removal of 5 bases from V and 4 bases from J, the junction contained 6 bases not matched to a gene. The CDR3 extends over 16 amino acids. In germline, CDR1 is SEHNR, CDR2 FQNEAQ (reference sequence). The CDR3 reads CASSQGLAGGSYEQYF. The CDR3 bases are TGTGCCAGCAGCCAGGGACTAGCGGGGGGCTCATACGAGCAGTACTTC.

This clonotype was recorded many times. The chain carries TRBV19 and TRBJ1-4, with a weak D call TRBD1 (6 bases). Trimming shortened V by 5 bases and J by 5 bases, and 15 bases separated the two germline ends. CDR1 and CDR2 (germline): LNHDA, SQIVND (reference sequence). The CDR3 spans 15 residues. CDR3 sequence reads: CASSGHRAKNEKLFF. CDR3 nucleotide sequence: TGTGCCAGTAGTGGCCACAGGGCCAAAAATGAAAAACTGTTTTTT.

The rearrangement links TRBV7-9 to TRBJ2-5; the D is unclear. The V and J ends lost 3 bases and 7 bases respectively, with 12 bases between them. CDR3 size: 13 residues. CDR1 is SEHNR and CDR2 is FQNEAQ in the germline V gene (reference sequence). CDR3 coding DNA: TGTGCCAGCAGCTTTCTAACATACGGGACCCAGTACTTC. Amino acids: CASSFLTYGTQYF. The full variable domain, completed using reference TRBV7-9 and TRBJ2-5, is DTGVSQNPRHKITKRGQNVTFRCDPISEHNRLYWYRQTLGQGPEFLTYFQNEAQLEKSRLLSDRFSAERPKGSFSTLEIQRTEQGDSAMYLCASSFLTYGTQYFGPGTRLLVL.

Remarks on this clonotype: A much larger clone lies one base from this, so it may be a read error. Because it lacks the conserved phenylalanine or tryptophan at the end, this CDR3 is likely a read error. The chain employs TRBV29-1 and TRBJ1-1, with D perhaps matching TRBD1 (5 bases). The CDR3 has 14 amino acids. Per germline, CDR1 SQVTM and CDR2 ANQGSEA. Written as DNA, the CDR3 is TGCAGTGCTTGGAAGGGACGGACGAACACTGAAGCTTTCCTT. Protein product: CSAWKGRTNTEAFL.

The V gene is TRBV2, the J gene TRBJ1-5, with 9 bases lining up with TRBD1. With 0 bases clipped from V and 6 bases from J, the junction kept 6 bases outside the gene matches. The germline V gene encodes CDR1 SNHLY and CDR2 FYNNEI. This CDR3 has 16 residues. This CDR3 reads CASSEAGQGASQPQHF. CDR3 DNA: TGTGCCAGCAGTGAAGCGGGACAGGGAGCGAGTCAGCCCCAGCATTTT.

The chain has TRBV7-9 and TRBJ2-7; D may be TRBD2 (7 bases). This CDR3 is 15 amino acids long. The V end lost 0 bases, the J end lost 6 bases, and 15 bases lay between the germline ends. From germline, CDR1 is SEHNR and CDR2 FQNEAQ (reference sequence). The CDR3 nucleotides are TGTGCCAGCAGCTTAGCGATGGGGGGGCCCGCCGAGCAGTACTTC. Its translation is CASSLAMGGPAEQYF.

V usage is TRBV15 and J usage is TRBJ1-3, with 7 nucleotides matching TRBD1. V lost 3 bases and J lost 7; bases outside the gene matches: 3. This CDR3 region has 13 residues. Germline values: CDR1 LNHNV, CDR2 YYDKDF (reference sequence). The CDR3 DNA follows: TGTGCCACCAGCAGGACAGGGAGGAACACCATATATTTT. Translated, it gives CATSRTGRNTIYF.

This chain uses TRBV20-1 with TRBJ2-5; the D gene is possibly TRBD1 (5 bases). This CDR3 spans 12 amino acids. V lost 8 bases and J lost 4, with 14 bases in between. In germline, CDR1 is DFQATT, CDR2 SNEGSKA (reference sequence). The CDR3 loop is CSSQGGVETQYF. The CDR3 nucleotides are TGCAGTAGCCAGGGTGGGGTAGAGACCCAGTACTTC.

This sequence joins TRBV9 and TRBJ1-6, with TRBD1 matching 9 bases. The J segment lost 8 bases and the V segment lost 3 bases, leaving 15 bases of the junction unmatched. Germline CDR1 reads SGDLS; CDR2 reads YYNGEE. The CDR3 spans 18 residues. For the CDR3, the DNA is TGTGCCAGCAGCGCTCCCGGGACAGGGAGTTTACTTGATTCACCCCTCCACTTT. It yields the protein CASSAPGTGSLLDSPLHF.